The rows below give T cell receptor beta chains drawn from one sample of a study of response to subunit inactivated influenza vaccine. TCRdb reprocessed the RT-PCR reads via MiXCR and lists one record per CDR3 protein. Of 530,000 or so distinct CDR3 sequences listed, roughly 12% are singletons. Source: PBMCs from blood, taken on the day of vaccination. These receptor sequences come from a man in his fifties or sixties who received an inactivated influenza vaccine. The CDR3 runs from the conserved cysteine through the conserved F or W. The D gene is left open where the match is weak. Some rows mark clone size as missing; the rest say once, few, many or name a class of expanded clone.

>TRBD2|TRBJ2-3|few|TRBV10-1
TGCGCCAGCAGTGACCCCGGGACTAGCATCTATACGCAGTATTTT
CASSDPGTSIYTQYF
>TRBD1|TRBJ2-7|NA|TRBV28
TGTGCCAGCAGTTTAACTTCGACAGGGGATTTAGGCGAGCAGTACTTC
CASSLTSTGDLGEQYF
>TRBD2|TRBJ2-1|many|TRBV6-2/TRBV6-3
TGTGCCAGCAGTTACGTCTTCGGACTAGCGGGGGTCCACTACAATGAGCAGTTCTTC
CASSYVFGLAGVHYNEQFF
>TRBD1|TRBJ2-5|NA|TRBV24-1
TGTGCCACCAGTGCCTTGGGACAGGTCGGGGAGACCCAGTACTTC
CATSALGQVGETQYF
>TRBD1|TRBJ1-1|many|TRBV20-1
TGCAGTGCTAGGTCTGGACAGGGGGCGGAGGGCACTGAAGCTTTCTTT
CSARSGQGAEGTEAFF
>TRBD2|TRBJ2-1|many|TRBV10-3
TGTGCCATCAGCCTAGCGGGAGTCGAGCAGTTCTTC
CAISLAGVEQFF
>NA|TRBJ2-2|many|TRBV10-3
TGTGCCATCAGTGATCGGCAGACCAACACCGGGGAGCTGTTTTTT
CAISDRQTNTGELFF
>TRBD2|TRBJ2-2|NA|TRBV2
TGTGCCAGCAGTAGCGGGGGGTCCGGAACCGGGGAGCTGTTTTTT
CASSSGGSGTGELFF
>NA|TRBJ2-5|many|TRBV5-6
TGTGCCAGCAGCTTTTGGACCATACAAGAGACCCAGTACTTC
CASSFWTIQETQYF
>NA|TRBJ2-7|few|TRBV5-1
TGCGCCAGCAGCTCGGAGGGGAACGAGCAGTACTTC
CASSSEGNEQYF
>NA|TRBJ2-6|NA|TRBV20-1
TGCAGTGCTAGAGATGAACGGGGGCGCAGGTCTGGGGCCAACGTCCTGACTTTC
CSARDERGRRSGANVLTF
>NA|TRBJ2-7|NA|TRBV20-1
TGCAGTGCGACAGCAGGGGGGACGTACGAGCAGTACTTC
CSATAGGTYEQYF
>NA|TRBJ2-5|NA|TRBV4-1
TGCGCCAGCAGGGGGGGGGCCCAAGAGACCCAGTACTTC
CASRGGAQETQYF
>TRBD2|TRBJ2-2|few|TRBV7-8
TGTGCCAGCAGCTTAATTGGTAGCGGGAGACACACCGGGGAGCTGTTTTTT
CASSLIGSGRHTGELFF
>NA|TRBJ2-2|few|TRBV30
TGTGCCTGGAGCTCAATGGGGGCTGGAGCCGGGGAGCTGTTTTTT
CAWSSMGAGAGELFF
>NA|TRBJ2-2|NA|TRBV20-1
TGCAGTGCTAGACAGGGGTACACCGGGGAGCTGTTTTTT
CSARQGYTGELFF
>NA|TRBJ2-2|NA|TRBV5-1
TGCGCCAGCAGCACGGACCTGAACACCGGGGAGCTGTTTTTT
CASSTDLNTGELFF
>NA|TRBJ2-2|few|TRBV6-5
TGTGCCAGCAGTTACGGTGGCACGGAATACACCGGGGAGCTGTTTTTT
CASSYGGTEYTGELFF
>NA|TRBJ2-7|NA|TRBV28
TGTGCCGGCAGCCTAGGACCAGGGCTTTTAGGCTACGAGCAGTACTTC
CAGSLGPGLLGYEQYF
>NA|TRBJ2-3|NA|TRBV10-2
TGCGCCAGCAGAAGGGGGGTAGCAGGAACAGATACGCAGTATTTT
CASRRGVAGTDTQYF
>NA|TRBJ1-2|many|TRBV20-1
TGCAGTGCTAAGTTGGAAAACTATGGCTACACCTTC
CSAKLENYGYTF
>NA|TRBJ2-7|many|TRBV12-3/TRBV12-4
TGTGCCAGCAGTTCACCGGTCTACGAGCAGTACTTC
CASSSPVYEQYF
>NA|TRBJ1-1|NA|TRBV19
TGTGCCAGTAGTATAAATAAGTTGATGAACACTGAAGCTTTCTTT
CASSINKLMNTEAFF
>NA|TRBJ1-2|few|TRBV12-3/TRBV12-4
TGTGCCAGCAGTCCCAGTCGATCCTATGGCTACACCTTC
CASSPSRSYGYTF
>TRBD2|TRBJ2-1|many|TRBV24-1
TGTGCCACCGGACTAGCGGGGGGGTTGAATGAGCAGTTCTTC
CATGLAGGLNEQFF
>NA|TRBJ2-1|NA|TRBV20-1
TGCAGTGCCCCCTATCCAGGGGGGGATGAGCAGTTCTTC
CSAPYPGGDEQFF
>TRBD1|TRBJ2-1|NA|TRBV12-3/TRBV12-4
TGTGCCAGCAGTACCGGACAGGGAATCGGTGAGCAGTTCTTC
CASSTGQGIGEQFF
>TRBD2|TRBJ2-3|few|TRBV3-1
TGTGCCAGCAGCCAACCCACCAGCGGACTAGCGGGGGCAGATACGCAGTATTTT
CASSQPTSGLAGADTQYF
>NA|TRBJ1-3|few|TRBV28
TGTGCCAGCAAGTCGAGGGGAAACACCATATATTTT
CASKSRGNTIYF
>NA|TRBJ1-1|many|TRBV29-1
TGCAGCGTTCGAGAGAACACTGAAGCTTTCTTT
CSVRENTEAFF
>NA|TRBJ2-1|NA|TRBV4-2
TGTGCCATCGGCCTCCAATCCAATGAGCAGTTCTTC
CAIGLQSNEQFF
>NA|TRBJ2-7|few|TRBV12-3/TRBV12-4
TGTGCCAGCAGTTTACGGGGAGTTTCTGCCTTCCGACTCGAGCAGTACTTC
CASSLRGVSAFRLEQYF
>NA|TRBJ1-1|NA|TRBV28
TGTGCCAGCAGTTTAAGGGCCCGGAGCGCTTTCTTT
CASSLRARSAFF
>TRBD1|TRBJ2-2|NA|TRBV5-1
TGCGCCAGCAGCGCGACAGGGGCCCGCGGCGGGGAGCTGTTTTTT
CASSATGARGGELFF
>NA|TRBJ2-3|few|TRBV5-1
TGCGCCAGCAGCTCGGGGCGATCCCGTTTCACAGATACGCAGTATTTT
CASSSGRSRFTDTQYF
>NA|TRBJ1-2|NA|TRBV10-3
TGTGCCATTAGGACCGCGATTAACTATGGCTACACCTTC
CAIRTAINYGYTF
>TRBD2|TRBJ2-1|NA|TRBV24-1
TGTGCCACCAGTGCCCTCCTAGCGGACTCCTACAATGAGCAGTTCTTC
CATSALLADSYNEQFF
>NA|TRBJ2-5|NA|TRBV29-1
TGCAGCGTTGAACGAGGCTCCCAACGGAGGGAGACCCAGTACTTC
CSVERGSQRRETQYF
>TRBD2|TRBJ2-1|few|TRBV6-5
TGTGCCAGCAGTTACTACTCGGGGGGGCCTTACAATGAGCAGTTCTTC
CASSYYSGGPYNEQFF
>NA|TRBJ1-5|many|TRBV6-1
TGTGCCAGCAGTGAAGCTCGTCAGCCCCAGCATTTT
CASSEARQPQHF
>TRBD2|TRBJ2-5|NA|TRBV5-1
TGCGCCAGCAGCTTCAGTAGCGGGGAGACCCAGTACTTC
CASSFSSGETQYF
>TRBD2|TRBJ2-5|NA|TRBV20-1
TGCAGTGCTAGAGATCCGAGCGGGGGTAACCAAGAGACCCAGTACTTC
CSARDPSGGNQETQYF
>NA|TRBJ1-6|few|TRBV20-1
TGCAGGCAACAGGTCCAAAGCCCCTATAATTCACCCCTCCACTTT
CRQQVQSPYNSPLHF
>NA|TRBJ2-7|few|TRBV5-1
TGCGCCAGCAGCGCGGTCCCCGGCTACGAGCAGTACTTC
CASSAVPGYEQYF
>NA|TRBJ1-4|NA|TRBV28
TGTGCCAGCAGTTTCCGCGGTCCCATGAATGAAAAACTGTTTTTT
CASSFRGPMNEKLFF
>TRBD2|TRBJ2-7|NA|TRBV11-1
TGTGCCAGCAGCAACCGGGACAACTCCGGGACTAGCGGGAGGAGGGAGCAGTACTTC
CASSNRDNSGTSGRREQYF
>NA|TRBJ2-5|few|TRBV7-9
TGTGCCAGCAGCTCCCAATCCGAGACCCAGTACTTC
CASSSQSETQYF
>TRBD2|TRBJ2-1|NA|TRBV27
TGTGCCAGCAGTTTATTCCTAGCGGGGGCCCAAAGAACGGTGTTCTTC
CASSLFLAGAQRTVFF
>TRBD1|TRBJ2-7|few|TRBV19
TGTGCCACCGGGACAGGATCCTACGAGCAGTACTTC
CATGTGSYEQYF
>TRBD2|TRBJ2-5|many|TRBV5-1
TGCGCCAGCAGCTTGTTCGCTAGCGGAAAAGAGACCCAGTACTTC
CASSLFASGKETQYF
>NA|TRBJ2-7|NA|TRBV10-3
TGTGCCGCCAAGACAAGCTGGGAGCAGTACTTC
CAAKTSWEQYF
>TRBD1|TRBJ2-1|few|TRBV12-3/TRBV12-4
TGTGCCAGCAGGACAGGGGGCGTTTATGAGCAGTTCTTC
CASRTGGVYEQFF
>NA|TRBJ1-5|few|TRBV2
TGTGCCAGCAGTGAAAGAGGAAGCAATCAGCCCCAGCATTTT
CASSERGSNQPQHF
>NA|TRBJ2-3|NA|TRBV20-1
TGCAGTGCTAGAGCAACCAGCACAGATACGCAGTATTTT
CSARATSTDTQYF
>NA|TRBJ1-6|many|TRBV4-1
TGCGCCAGCAGCCAAGAATCAGGAAGTCCTAATTCACCCCTCCACTTT
CASSQESGSPNSPLHF
>TRBD2|TRBJ2-3|few|TRBV6-1
TGTGCCAGCAGTCGAACTAGCGTCCCTGACACAGATACGCAGTATTTT
CASSRTSVPDTDTQYF
>TRBD2|TRBJ2-2|few|TRBV5-1
TGCGCCAGCAGCTTGCGGGAGGGAAGCACCGGGGAGCTGTTTTTT
CASSLREGSTGELFF
>NA|TRBJ2-2|many|TRBV5-6
TGTGCCAGCAGCCGTTCAACCGGGGAGCTGTTTTTT
CASSRSTGELFF
>NA|TRBJ2-7|few|TRBV6-1
TGTGCCAGCAGCCGTGGGGGGCGCGAGGGGTACGAGCAGTACTTC
CASSRGGREGYEQYF